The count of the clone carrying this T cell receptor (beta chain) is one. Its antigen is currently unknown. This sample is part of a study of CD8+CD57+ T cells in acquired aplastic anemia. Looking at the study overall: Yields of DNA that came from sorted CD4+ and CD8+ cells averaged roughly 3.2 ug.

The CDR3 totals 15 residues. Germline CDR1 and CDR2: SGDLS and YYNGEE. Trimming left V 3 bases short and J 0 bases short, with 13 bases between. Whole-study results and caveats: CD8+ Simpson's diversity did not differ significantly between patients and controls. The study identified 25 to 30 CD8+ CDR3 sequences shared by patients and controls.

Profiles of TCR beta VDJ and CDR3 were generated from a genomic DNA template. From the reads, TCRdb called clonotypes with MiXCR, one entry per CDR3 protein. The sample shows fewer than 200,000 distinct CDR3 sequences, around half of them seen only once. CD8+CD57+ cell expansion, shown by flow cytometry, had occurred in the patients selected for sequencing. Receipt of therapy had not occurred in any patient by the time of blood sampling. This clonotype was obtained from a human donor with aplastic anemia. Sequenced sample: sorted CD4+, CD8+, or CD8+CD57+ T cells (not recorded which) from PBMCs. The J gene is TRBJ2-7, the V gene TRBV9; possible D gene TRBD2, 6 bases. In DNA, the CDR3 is TGTGCCAGCAGCGCCGAACTAGCCGCCTCCTACGAGCAGTACTTC. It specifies CASSAELAASYEQYF. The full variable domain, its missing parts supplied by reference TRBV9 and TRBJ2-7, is DSGVTQTPKHLITATGQRVTLRCSPRSGDLSVYWYQQSLDQGLQFLIQYYNGEERAKGNILERFSAQQFPDLHSELNLSSLELGDSALYFCASSAELAASYEQYFGPGTRLTVT.